The 5 T cell receptor beta chains reported below all come from one sample, sequenced in a study of cytomegalovirus exposure and HLA in healthy donors. Researchers ran the PCR with 60 Vbeta and 13 Jbeta primers. Method: immunoSEQ multiplex PCR; TCRdb's copy keeps in-frame clones and lacks some. The repertoire holds 95,000 or so clones, with 77% as singletons. The sequenced sample was PBMCs. The receptor set was obtained from a middle-aged woman in good health and CMV-seronegative.

This sequence joins TRBV6-1 and TRBJ1-3, with 7 bases identical to TRBD1. The CDR3 extends over 17 amino acids. Germline lookup yields CDR1 MNHNS and CDR2 SASEGT. With V trimmed by 0 bases and J by 0 bases, 5 bases remained unmatched. Written as DNA, the CDR3 is TGTGCCAGCAGTGAAGCTCGGACAGGCGCCTCTGGAAACACCATATATTTT. Residues: CASSEARTGASGNTIYF.

The chain uses TRBV5-1 and TRBJ1-1; D possibly corresponds to TRBD1 (6 bases). Germline CDR1 and CDR2: SGHRS and YFSETQ. Trimming removed 6 bases at V and 1 base at J, with 10 bases between. CDR3 length: 13 residues. CDR3 region: CASMRQENTEAFF. DNA for the CDR3: TGCGCCAGCATGCGACAGGAGAACACTGAAGCTTTCTTT.

This sequence joins TRBV19 and TRBJ1-2; D may be TRBD1 (5 bases). This CDR3 spans 13 amino acids. Germline V gene lookup returns CDR1 LNHDA and CDR2 SQIVND (reference sequence). Trimming shortened V by 8 bases and J by 3 bases, and 13 bases separated the two germline ends. CDR3 sequence: CASREGLDYGYTF. The CDR3 DNA follows: TGTGCCAGTCGGGAGGGGCTGGACTATGGCTACACCTTC.

The V gene is TRBV30, the J gene TRBJ2-5, with D possibly TRBD1 on 7 matching bases. Germline CDR1 GTSNPN, CDR2 SVGIG (reference sequence). The ends were cut back, 1 base at V and 2 bases at J, with 14 bases in the middle. The CDR3 contains 15 residues. CDR3 sequence (DNA): TGTGCCTGGAGTGCCCAGGGGGGACCTCAAGAGACCCAGTACTTC. Translation: CAWSAQGGPQETQYF.

V usage is TRBV4-1 and J usage is TRBJ2-3; 7 nucleotides agree with TRBD2. Germline V gene data show CDR1 as MGHRA and CDR2 as YSYEKL. The junction had 3 bases not matched to a gene; V was cut back by 1 base and J by 2 bases. This CDR3 comprises 15 residues. The CDR3 nucleotides read TGCGCCAGCAGCCAAGTGGGGGGGTACACAGATACGCAGTATTTT. This codes for CASSQVGGYTDTQYF.